Below are 26 T cell receptor beta chains sequenced from a single sample in a study of cytomegalovirus exposure and HLA in healthy donors. Some clones are missing from TCRdb's copy, which holds only in-frame ones; the method was immunoSEQ multiplex PCR. Seen here are under 250,000 clones, 85% to 90% observed once, and the top ten hold approximately 2.5%. Sequencing used PBMCs. These receptors were obtained from a man aged 18 to 29 in good health and CMV-seronegative.

The chain employs TRBV6-5 and TRBJ1-1; D not certain. Per the germline V gene, CDR1 is MNHEY and CDR2 is SVGAGI. There are 16 residues in the CDR3. Between the trimmed V and J ends, which lost 0 bases and 0 bases, there was a span of 11 bases. The chain's CDR3 is CASSYSRSRMNTEAFF. In DNA form, the CDR3 reads TGTGCCAGCAGTTACTCGAGGTCCAGAATGAACACTGAAGCTTTCTTT.

V and J are TRBV7-9 and TRBJ2-7; 14 bases agree with TRBD2. Trimming at V came to 6 bases and at J to 2 bases, leaving 9 bases not matched to a gene. This CDR3 is 17 amino acids long. The germline CDR1 and CDR2 sequences are SEHNR and FQNEAQ (reference sequence). The CDR3 reads CASRGGLAGVLTYEQYF. In DNA, the CDR3 is TGTGCCAGCAGGGGGGGACTAGCGGGAGTCCTCACCTACGAGCAGTACTTC.

The rearrangement uses TRBV7-2 and TRBJ1-1; a possible D gene is TRBD1 (6 bases). V was shortened by 5 bases and J by 11 bases, with 12 bases between the two germline ends. The germline V gene has CDR1 SGHTA and CDR2 FQGNSA. This CDR3 has 11 amino acids. This CDR3 reads CASSPDSGAFF. The CDR3 DNA sequence: TGTGCCAGCAGCCCGGACAGTGGGGCTTTCTTT.

The chain is built from TRBV7-9 and TRBJ2-7; TRBD1 matches at 10 bases. Germline CDR1 and CDR2: SEHNR and FQNEAQ (reference sequence). With 5 bases clipped from V and 5 bases from J, the junction kept 6 bases outside the gene matches. The CDR3 spans 14 residues. The CDR3 DNA reads as TGTGCCAGCAGCGCAGACAGGGGGCAGGACGAGCAGTACTTC. The encoded protein is CASSADRGQDEQYF.

J is TRBJ1-2 and V is TRBV7-8, with D perhaps TRBD1 (6 bases). Trimming pared 8 bases from V and 1 base from J, leaving 11 bases between. From germline, CDR1 is SGHVS and CDR2 FQNEAQ. The CDR3 is made up of 13 amino acids. The CDR3: CASGDIVNYGYTF. The CDR3 nucleotides are TGTGCCAGCGGGGACATAGTTAACTATGGCTACACCTTC.

J is TRBJ2-1 and V is TRBV2, with TRBD2 identical over 12 bases. Germline values: CDR1 SNHLY, CDR2 FYNNEI. The CDR3 contains 15 residues. The junction had 6 bases not matched to a gene; V was cut back by 6 bases and J by 6 bases. The CDR3 DNA reads TGTGCCAGCAGCAAAACTAGCGGGGGGAGCAATGAGCAGTTCTTC. This codes for CASSKTSGGSNEQFF.

This chain links TRBV11-2 with TRBJ2-2, with D tentatively TRBD1 (5 bases). In germline, CDR1 is SGHAT, CDR2 FQNNGV. V shed 1 base and J shed 6 bases, with 6 bases lying between them. This CDR3 is built from 13 residues. The CDR3 DNA reads TGTGCCAGCAGCTTAGTAGGGGCCGGGGAGCTGTTTTTT. Translating gives CASSLVGAGELFF.

The rearrangement joins TRBV5-1 to TRBJ2-3; D may be TRBD2 (5 bases). The CDR3 sequence is 14 residues long. The V end was cut by 0 bases, the J end by 5 bases, with 10 bases between. CDR1 is SGHRS, CDR2 YFSETQ, per germline. The CDR3 nucleotides are TGCGCCAGCAGCTTGGGAGGGAATGGAGATACGCAGTATTTT. Translation: CASSLGGNGDTQYF.

The V and J genes are TRBV6-1 and TRBJ1-6; weak D call: TRBD1 (5 bases). V was trimmed by 2 bases and J by 0 bases, leaving 11 bases between them. Germline CDR1 is MNHNS and CDR2 is SASEGT. The CDR3 runs 17 residues. In DNA form, the CDR3 reads TGTGCCAGCAGTGAATTAGGGGTTAGCTCCTATAATTCACCCCTCCACTTT. It encodes CASSELGVSSYNSPLHF.

J is TRBJ2-3 and V is TRBV18; 12 positions agree with TRBD2. The V segment lost 1 base and the J segment 2 bases; nucleotides outside the gene matches: 1. The CDR3 sequence is 16 residues long. In germline, CDR1 is KGHSH, CDR2 LQKENI. The CDR3, as DNA: TGTGCCAGCTCACCACGACTAGCGGGAGCCACAGATACGCAGTATTTT. It yields the protein CASSPRLAGATDTQYF. Based on the CDR3 plus reference TRBV18 and TRBJ2-3, the full variable domain is NAGVMQNPRHLVRRRGQEARLRCSPMKGHSHVYWYRQLPEEGLKFMVYLQKENIIDESGMPKERFSAEFPKEGPSILRIQQVVRGDSAAYFCASSPRLAGATDTQYFGPGTRLTVL.

This clone was found once. The gene calls are TRBV2 and TRBJ2-7; the match to TRBD2 covers 7 bases. The germline CDR1 and CDR2 sequences are SNHLY and FYNNEI. V shed 6 bases, J shed 4 bases, and the junction held 6 bases outside the gene matches. The CDR3 length is 13 residues. CDR3 bases: TGTGCCAGCAGCACTAGCGAGGGTTACGAGCAGTACTTC. Translated, it gives CASSTSEGYEQYF.

The V and J genes are TRBV7-8 and TRBJ2-2; possibly TRBD2 for D (6 bases). Germline V gene sequence: CDR1 SGHVS, CDR2 FQNEAQ. V was shortened by 5 bases and J by 6 bases, with 13 bases between the two germline ends. The CDR3 length is 14 residues. The CDR3 region has the DNA TGTGCCAGCAGCCATTCACTAGCTGCCGGGGAGCTGTTTTTT. As protein: CASSHSLAAGELFF.

This chain uses TRBV27 with TRBJ2-1, with 15 bases matching TRBD2. Looked up from germline, CDR1 is MNHEY and CDR2 is SMNVEV (reference sequence). V dropped 8 bases and J dropped 8; count of bases not matched to a gene: 22. The CDR3 totals 20 residues. The DNA of the CDR3 is TGTGCCAGCGGACGATATTGGACTAGCGGGGGGGCGGGACGGATAGATGAGCAGTTCTTC. Translating gives CASGRYWTSGGAGRIDEQFF.

V is TRBV2 and J is TRBJ2-1; TRBD2 matches at 12 bases. With V trimmed by 2 bases and J by 9 bases, 5 bases remained unmatched. This CDR3 region has 15 residues. Germline V CDR1 and CDR2: SNHLY, FYNNEI. CDR3 residues: CASSERLAGVTEQFF. CDR3 in DNA: TGTGCCAGCAGTGAAAGACTAGCGGGAGTAACTGAGCAGTTCTTC.

The chain uses TRBV5-6 and TRBJ2-7; 10 bases map to TRBD2. CDR1 and CDR2 from the germline V gene are SGHDT and YYEEEE. The CDR3 extends over 15 amino acids. Trimming at V came to 2 bases and at J to 9 bases, leaving 11 bases not matched to a gene. CDR3 DNA: TGTGCCAGCAGCTTTCAGATTAGCGGGAGGTATGGGCAGTACTTC. Protein product: CASSFQISGRYGQYF. The full variable domain, in which reference TRBV5-6 and TRBJ2-7 provide the parts outside the CDR3, is DAGVTQSPTHLIKTRGQQVTLRCSPKSGHDTVSWYQQALGQGPQFIFQYYEEEERQRGNFPDRFSGHQFPNYSSELNVNALLLGDSALYLCASSFQISGRYGQYFGPGTRLTVT.

The chain recombines TRBV28 with TRBJ1-5; D possibly corresponds to TRBD1 (5 bases). Germline assignment: CDR1 MDHEN and CDR2 SYDVKM. V was clipped by 2 bases and J by 6 bases, with 14 bases between them. The CDR3 loop spans 15 amino acids. The CDR3 DNA is TGTGCCAGCAGTTTAGGAGGGGCCCTCCTTCAGCCCCAGCATTTT. Its protein is CASSLGGALLQPQHF.

The J gene is TRBJ2-2, the V gene TRBV19; D may be TRBD2 (6 bases). The CDR3 is 12 amino acids. Germline CDR1 and CDR2: LNHDA and SQIVND (reference sequence). The V end was cut by 7 bases, the J end by 7 bases, with 10 bases between. The CDR3 DNA is TGTGCCAGTAATATCGGGAGCGGGGAGCTGTTTTTT. Its translation is CASNIGSGELFF.

This chain uses TRBV4-1 with TRBJ2-2; possible D gene TRBD2, 6 bases. Trimming took 6 bases from V and 6 from J, leaving 14 bases between them. Germline V gene data show CDR1 as MGHRA and CDR2 as YSYEKL. The CDR3 contains 14 residues. The DNA of the CDR3 is TGCGCCAGCAGGGCCCCGGCGGGGTCCGGGGAGCTGTTTTTT. This translates into CASRAPAGSGELFF.

This sequence joins TRBV5-1 and TRBJ1-3; 8 nucleotides match TRBD1. Germline-derived CDR1 and CDR2 are SGHRS and YFSETQ. The CDR3 has 14 residues. J was trimmed by 1 base and V by 3 bases; bases with no gene match: 0. The DNA for the CDR3 is TGCGCCAGCAGCTACAGGGGGTCTGGAAACACCATATATTTT. Its protein is CASSYRGSGNTIYF.

This clone has only a few counts. V gene TRBV4-1 combines with J gene TRBJ2-7; D unclear. Trimming took 1 base from V and 4 from J, leaving 17 bases between them. The CDR3 totals 16 residues. Per germline, CDR1 MGHRA and CDR2 YSYEKL. CDR3 region: CASSQGVAFVRYEQYF. CDR3 in DNA: TGCGCCAGCAGCCAAGGAGTTGCGTTCGTGAGGTACGAGCAGTACTTC.

The J gene is TRBJ1-5, the V gene TRBV12-5; D remains unclear. The CDR3 has 13 amino acids. Germline-derived CDR1 and CDR2 are LGHNT and FRNRAP. V was trimmed by 10 bases and J by 7 bases, leaving 17 bases between them. This CDR3 is CATGEGVNQPQHF. The CDR3 DNA reads TGTGCTACGGGTGAGGGTGTAAACCAGCCCCAGCATTTT.

This sequence joins TRBV4-3 and TRBJ2-7; TRBD1 aligns across 7 bases. V lost 4 bases and J lost 4; bases outside the gene matches: 10. The V gene's germline CDR1 is LGHNA and CDR2 YSLEER. The CDR3 sequence is 15 residues long. The CDR3 here is CASSPVGTEIYEQYF. The CDR3 DNA sequence: TGCGCCAGCAGCCCGGTCGGGACAGAAATTTACGAGCAGTACTTC.

CDR3 sequence (DNA): TGCGCCAGCAGCTCGGGGGGACTAGCGGGCTACGAGCAGTACTTC. This translates into CASSSGGLAGYEQYF. The chain links TRBV4-1 to TRBJ2-7; TRBD2 aligns across 12 bases. The CDR3 has 15 amino acids. V trimming: 5 bases; J trimming: 3 bases; junction bases outside the gene matches: 5. Per the germline V gene, CDR1 is MGHRA and CDR2 is YSYEKL.

This CDR3 reads CASSLRSPQGGQPQHF. The DNA of the CDR3 is TGTGCCAGCAGCTTAAGGTCCCCACAGGGGGGTCAGCCCCAGCATTTT. This sequence joins TRBV7-2 and TRBJ1-5, with 8 nucleotides matching TRBD1. This CDR3 is 16 amino acids long. From germline, CDR1 is SGHTA and CDR2 FQGNSA. V shed 2 bases, J shed 6 bases, and the junction held 9 bases outside the gene matches.

In the case of this clone: A junction boundary mismatches the germline segment, possibly from a read error. V and J are TRBV29-1 and TRBJ2-7, with TRBD1 matching 7 bases. The CDR3 spans 8 residues. Germline CDR1 and CDR2: SQVTM and ANQGSEA. In nucleotides, the CDR3 is TGCAGCGTTGAACGGGGACAGTTC. Translation gives CSVERGQF.

The chain recombines TRBV9 with TRBJ2-7; 13 bases are shared with TRBD2. This CDR3 spans 15 amino acids. Germline V gene sequence: CDR1 SGDLS, CDR2 YYNGEE. Trimming removed 2 bases from V and 4 bases from J; junction bases left unmatched: 3. CDR3 loop: CASSVGLAGTYEQYF. CDR3 DNA: TGTGCCAGCAGCGTGGGACTAGCGGGAACTTACGAGCAGTACTTC.